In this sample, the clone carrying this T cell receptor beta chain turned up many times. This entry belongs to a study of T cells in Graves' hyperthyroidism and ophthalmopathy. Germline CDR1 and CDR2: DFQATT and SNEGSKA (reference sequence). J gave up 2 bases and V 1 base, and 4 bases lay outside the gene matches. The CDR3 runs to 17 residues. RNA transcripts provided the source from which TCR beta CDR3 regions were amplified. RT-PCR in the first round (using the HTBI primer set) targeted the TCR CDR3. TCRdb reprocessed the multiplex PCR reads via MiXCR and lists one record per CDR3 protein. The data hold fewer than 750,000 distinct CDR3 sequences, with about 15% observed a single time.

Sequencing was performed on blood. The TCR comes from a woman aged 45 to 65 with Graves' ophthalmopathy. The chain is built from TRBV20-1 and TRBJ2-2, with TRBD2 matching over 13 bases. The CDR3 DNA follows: TGCAGTGCTAGAGGACTAGCGGGAGGACCAAACACCGGGGAGCTGTTTTTT. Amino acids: CSARGLAGGPNTGELFF.